A selection of T cell receptor beta chains follows, all from one sample in a study of early T cells in non-severe SARS-CoV-2 infection. TCRdb used MiXCR to reprocess the 5' RACE reads, holding one entry per CDR3 protein. The repertoire holds approximately 44,000 distinct CDR3 sequences, with roughly an eighth as singletons. The source material was whole blood. These receptors were taken from an adult who was a healthcare worker with PCR-confirmed SARS-CoV-2 infection or an uninfected control (not recorded which). The conserved cysteine and the conserved F or W are not part of the CDR3 here.

v_call	j_call	cdr3_aa
TRBV7-2	TRBJ2-5	ASSPGDPGQETQY
TRBV7-2	TRBJ2-3	ASSLAGPTDTQY
TRBV6-2/TRBV6-3	TRBJ2-7	ASSFLSPGGDEQY
TRBV20-1	TRBJ2-5	SALKHEAETQY
TRBV7-2	TRBJ2-5	ASSLSVSSAQETQY
TRBV7-2	TRBJ2-2	ASSLGITNTGELF
TRBV3-1	TRBJ2-1	ASSPLNANEQF
TRBV30	TRBJ1-6	AWSDGSSYNSPLH
TRBV10-3	TRBJ2-1	AIRKTGEYNEQF
TRBV6-1	TRBJ2-5	ASSEDRILQETRY
TRBV12-3/TRBV12-4	TRBJ2-6	ASSYSGANVLT
TRBV5-1	TRBJ2-5	ASSMTGVSPPAQETQY
TRBV12-3/TRBV12-4	TRBJ2-5	ASTSIRGAQETQY
TRBV11-2	TRBJ2-5	ASSLAIGVGARGQRGETQY
TRBV7-3	TRBJ2-7	ASSLGMGEEQY
TRBV4-3	TRBJ1-1	ASSQELFVKNTEAF
TRBV7-2	TRBJ1-6	ASSPQSSGRNSPLH
TRBV6-6	TRBJ2-3	ASSGSSRPDTQY
TRBV6-5	TRBJ1-1	ASSYSQSSTEAF
TRBV29-1	TRBJ1-2	SVEDVVSRVGYT
TRBV2	TRBJ1-4	ASSRIRDLREKLF